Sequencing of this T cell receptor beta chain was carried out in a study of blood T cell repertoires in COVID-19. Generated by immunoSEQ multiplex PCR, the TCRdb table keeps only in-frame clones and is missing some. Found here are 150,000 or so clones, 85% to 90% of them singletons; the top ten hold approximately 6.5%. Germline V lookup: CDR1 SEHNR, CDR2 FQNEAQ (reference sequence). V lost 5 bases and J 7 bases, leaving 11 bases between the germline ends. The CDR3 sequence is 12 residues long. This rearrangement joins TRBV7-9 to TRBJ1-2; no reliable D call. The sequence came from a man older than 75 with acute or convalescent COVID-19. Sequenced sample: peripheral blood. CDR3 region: CASSPAGFGYTF. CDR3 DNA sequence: TGTGCCAGCAGCCCAGCGGGATTTGGCTACACCTTC.